The clone carrying this TCR beta chain was seen more than once but under ten times. Its antigen is undetermined. The entry originates in a study of vaccination and CD4 T cells after COVID-19. In the study overall: SARS-CoV-2 PCR on nasal swabs had been positive for the convalescent patients; fewer than ten were mild and one was severe.

CDR1 DFQATT and CDR2 SNEGSKA come from the germline V gene (reference sequence). V shed 6 bases, J shed 5 bases, and the junction held 21 bases outside the gene matches. CDR3 length: 17 amino acids. Cultured CD4+ T cells had their DNA profiled by the Oncomine TCR Beta short-read assay. The authors extracted genomic DNA from cultured CD4+ T cells. Via MiXCR, TCRdb re-called the PCR reads, giving one row per CDR3 protein. The sample carries several thousand distinct CDR3 sequences, around 59% recorded once. Treatment specified: approximately 9-day PBMC culture with coronavirus spike peptide pools or control peptides (ViraFEST assay). ViraFEST enlarged antigen-specific T cell populations with peptide pools and afterwards sequenced TCRs. Study-wide results and limits: Analysis of convalescent patients found that 304 of 307 vaccine-specific clones were spike mono-reactive.

This receptor was obtained from a human donor who had recovered from COVID-19. The chain couples TRBV20-1 to TRBJ2-5; 7 bases map to TRBD2. Input material: CD4+ T cells from blood, cultured in vitro. CDR3 in DNA: TGCAGTGCCCTTCCCCCCAGCGGGGCTAGCGTGGCGGAGACCCAGTACTTC. This sequence encodes CSALPPSGASVAETQYF.